This entry features one T cell receptor (beta chain) sequence. The participants were between about 18 and 89 years old and came from some 23 US areas. Assignment of participants to cohorts was predicated upon participant-reported clinical history. This sample is drawn from a study of blood T cell repertoires in COVID-19. Study in general: T cells, B-cell-depleted T cells, or PBMCs supplied cDNA or gDNA.

Germline V gene data show CDR1 as LGHDT and CDR2 as YNNKEL (reference sequence). Trimming removed 1 base from V and 8 bases from J; junction bases left unmatched: 10. The CDR3 loop spans 16 amino acids. Original processing notes: Scientists estimated how many nucleated cells there were by amplifying reference gene primers. Profiling relied on immunoSEQ multiplex PCR, and the TCRdb table lists in-frame clones only, not all of them. The V and J calls and clone size were taken over from that table, and D and trimming were inferred from the DNA. The sample shows just over 300,000 clones, under 90% of them seen only once.

The sequenced sample was PBMCs or T cells enriched from blood (not recorded which). This clonotype originated in a man aged 25 to 45 who had recovered from COVID-19. This rearrangement joins TRBV3-1 (or the pseudogene TRBV3-2) to TRBJ1-2, with TRBD1 matching over 10 bases. The CDR3 loop is CASSQVAGQGRSGYTF. Written as DNA, the CDR3 is TGTGCCAGCAGCCAAGTGGCGGGACAGGGGAGGAGCGGCTACACCTTC.